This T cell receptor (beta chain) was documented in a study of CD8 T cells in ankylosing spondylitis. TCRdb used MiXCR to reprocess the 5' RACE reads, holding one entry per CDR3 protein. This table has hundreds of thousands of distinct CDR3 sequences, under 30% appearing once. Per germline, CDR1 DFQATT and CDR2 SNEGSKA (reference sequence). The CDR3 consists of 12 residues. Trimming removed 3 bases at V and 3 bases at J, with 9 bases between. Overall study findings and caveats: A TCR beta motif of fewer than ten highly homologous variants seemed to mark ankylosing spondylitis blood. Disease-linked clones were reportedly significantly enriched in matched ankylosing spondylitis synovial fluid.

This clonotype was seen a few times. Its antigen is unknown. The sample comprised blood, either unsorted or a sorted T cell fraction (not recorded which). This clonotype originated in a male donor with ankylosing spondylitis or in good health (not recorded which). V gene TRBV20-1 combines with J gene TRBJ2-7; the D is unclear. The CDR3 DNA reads TGCAGTGCTAGGAGTCTAGTCTACGAGCAGTACTTC. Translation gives CSARSLVYEQYF.